Each of the 22 T cell receptor beta chains below was sequenced from the same sample in a study of blood T cell repertoires in COVID-19. This table comes from immunoSEQ multiplex PCR, and its TCRdb copy is limited to in-frame clones, with some not included. The data show approximately 290,000 clones, roughly 89% seen once. Sequencing used PBMCs or T cells enriched from blood (not recorded which). The source is a woman aged 18-29 years with acute COVID-19.

The CDR3 sequence: CAISESRNLAVKQPQHF. The CDR3 nucleotides read TGTGCCATCAGTGAGTCCCGCAATTTGGCAGTCAAACAGCCCCAGCATTTT. The V gene is TRBV10-3, the J gene TRBJ1-5; no clear D gene. This CDR3 is 17 amino acids long. V was pared by 0 bases and J by 7 bases, with 19 bases between. The germline V gene encodes CDR1 ENHRY and CDR2 SYGVKD.

The genes are TRBV30 and TRBJ1-2; D is ambiguous. Germline CDR1 and CDR2: GTSNPN and SVGIG (reference sequence). The CDR3 is 13 amino acids. With 4 bases removed from V and 4 bases from J, the gap between germline ends came to 13 bases. The CDR3 nucleotides are TGTGCCTGGATCCAGACCGGAGGCTATGGCTACACCTTC. Translating it yields CAWIQTGGYGYTF.

The J gene is TRBJ2-2, the V gene TRBV24-1; TRBD1 agrees at 8 bases. Looked up from germline, CDR1 is KGHDR and CDR2 is SFDVKD. With V trimmed by 9 bases and J by 9 bases, 14 bases remained unmatched. The CDR3 sequence is 15 residues long. DNA for the CDR3: TGTGCCACCGCGGGGCGAGGGACAGGTCGCCGGGAGCTGTTTTTT. Translating gives CATAGRGTGRRELFF.

The genes are TRBV15 and TRBJ2-1; TRBD2 agrees at 10 bases. This CDR3 region has 16 residues. Trimming removed 10 bases from V and 0 bases from J; junction bases left unmatched: 9. The germline V gene has CDR1 LNHNV and CDR2 YYDKDF (reference sequence). The CDR3 DNA is TGTGCCATCCAACGACTAGCGGGTAGCTCCTACAATGAGCAGTTCTTC. This gives the protein CAIQRLAGSSYNEQFF.

The chain employs TRBV27 and TRBJ2-5; a weak D match, TRBD1 (5 bases). Per germline, CDR1 MNHEY and CDR2 SMNVEV (reference sequence). Trimming removed 6 bases from V and 2 bases from J, with 10 bases in between. The CDR3 loop spans 13 amino acids. CDR3 bases: TGTGCCAGCAGGACAAGACAGCAAGAGACCCAGTACTTC. It specifies CASRTRQQETQYF.

The V gene is TRBV6-6, the J gene TRBJ1-1, with TRBD1 matching 7 bases. V shed 7 bases, J shed 1 base, and the junction held 9 bases outside the gene matches. The germline gives CDR1 MNHNY, CDR2 SVGAGI (reference sequence). This CDR3 is 15 amino acids long. CDR3 bases: TGTGCCAGCACATTAGGGGACAGAGAGAACACTGAAGCTTTCTTT. Amino acids: CASTLGDRENTEAFF.

V is TRBV9 and J is TRBJ2-1; D possibly corresponds to TRBD2 (6 bases). CDR3 length equals 13 residues. Germline V CDR1 and CDR2: SGDLS, YYNGEE. The V end was cut by 1 base, the J end by 6 bases, with 8 bases between. This chain's CDR3 is CASSVLGSNEQFF. CDR3 bases: TGTGCCAGCAGCGTACTCGGGAGCAATGAGCAGTTCTTC.

The V gene is TRBV29-1, the J gene TRBJ2-5; possibly TRBD1 for D (6 bases). Trimming pared 7 bases from V and 1 base from J, leaving 13 bases between. The germline CDR1 and CDR2 sequences are SQVTM and ANQGSEA. The CDR3 is 13 amino acids. The CDR3: CSGAGVAQETQYF. CDR3 nucleotide sequence: TGCAGCGGGGCAGGGGTTGCCCAAGAGACCCAGTACTTC.

The chain is built from TRBV29-1 and TRBJ2-1, with 9 bases matching TRBD2. The CDR3 totals 18 residues. The V segment lost 1 base and the J segment 4 bases; nucleotides outside the gene matches: 14. The germline V gene encodes CDR1 SQVTM and CDR2 ANQGSEA. The CDR3 nucleotides read TGCAGCGTTGAAGGTAAAGCGGGAGGATCCATATTGTACAATGAGCAGTTCTTC. Its translation is CSVEGKAGGSILYNEQFF.

V and J are TRBV19 and TRBJ1-2; possibly TRBD1 for D (6 bases). Germline loops: CDR1 LNHDA, CDR2 SQIVND (reference sequence). The CDR3 sequence is 15 residues long. V shed 3 bases and J shed 2 bases, with 13 bases lying between them. Written as DNA, the CDR3 is TGTGCCAGTAGTATCCCGCGAGGGGGAAACTATGGCTACACCTTC. Residues: CASSIPRGGNYGYTF.

The chain carries TRBV5-6 and TRBJ1-1, with TRBD1 matching over 7 bases. The germline V gene has CDR1 SGHDT and CDR2 YYEEEE. The V segment lost 6 bases and the J segment 1 base; nucleotides outside the gene matches: 6. The CDR3 covers 14 residues. The CDR3 spells CASTKGAANTEAFF. CDR3 bases: TGTGCCAGCACCAAGGGGGCAGCGAACACTGAAGCTTTCTTT.

J is TRBJ2-7 and V is TRBV19, with D possibly being TRBD2 (5 bases). The ends were cut back, 3 bases at V and 6 bases at J, with 18 bases in the middle. This CDR3 has 15 amino acids. Per germline, CDR1 LNHDA and CDR2 SQIVND (reference sequence). The CDR3 nucleotides read TGTGCCAGTAGTATGACCCCGGGGTCTAGTTCCGAGCAGTACTTC. This sequence encodes CASSMTPGSSSEQYF.

The chain recombines TRBV9 with TRBJ1-5, with TRBD1 matching over 11 bases. The CDR3 extends over 13 amino acids. CDR1 is SGDLS, CDR2 YYNGEE, per germline. After removal of 4 bases from V and 13 bases from J, the junction contained 7 bases not matched to a gene. This chain's CDR3 is CASSPGTGGRQHF. The CDR3 DNA is TGTGCCAGCAGCCCTGGGACAGGGGGGAGGCAGCATTTT.

The chain uses TRBV4-1 and TRBJ1-2; no clear D gene. V was shortened by 3 bases and J by 4 bases, with 15 bases between the two germline ends. The CDR3 covers 15 residues. The germline CDR1 and CDR2 sequences are MGHRA and YSYEKL. The CDR3 spells CASSHLPPAAYGYTF. The CDR3 region has the DNA TGCGCCAGCAGCCACCTCCCCCCAGCGGCCTATGGCTACACCTTC.

The J gene is TRBJ2-7, the V gene TRBV15; 8 bases align to TRBD2. Germline V gene data show CDR1 as LNHNV and CDR2 as YYDKDF (reference sequence). With V trimmed by 4 bases and J by 0 bases, 8 bases remained unmatched. This CDR3 is 16 amino acids long. CDR3 nucleotides: TGTGCCACCAGCAAAGAGACTAGCGCCAGCTCCTACGAGCAGTACTTC. Its translation: CATSKETSASSYEQYF.

This clone has only one observation. The chain links TRBV29-1 to TRBJ1-1; weak D call: TRBD1 (6 bases). V lost 7 bases and J lost 0, with 12 bases in between. Looked up from germline, CDR1 is SQVTM and CDR2 is ANQGSEA. CDR3 length equals 13 residues. CDR3 amino acids: CSGGGQLNTEAFF. The CDR3 nucleotides are TGCAGCGGGGGGGGCCAGCTGAACACTGAAGCTTTCTTT.

This chain connects TRBV9 to TRBJ2-3, with D possibly being TRBD2 (5 bases). This CDR3 is built from 14 residues. CDR1 is SGDLS, CDR2 YYNGEE, per germline. Trimming cost V 5 bases and J 0 bases, with 10 bases left between them. CDR3: CASRGGGSTDTQYF. CDR3 sequence (DNA): TGTGCCAGCAGGGGCGGCGGGAGCACAGATACGCAGTATTTT.

The chain recombines TRBV12-2 with TRBJ1-5; TRBD1, as called in the table, went unchecked against the DNA. TRBV12-2 is reported as a pseudogene. This CDR3 comprises 15 residues. This CDR3 reads CAGSDRWYSNQPQHF. For the CDR3, the DNA is TGTGCAGGGTCCGACAGGTGGTATAGCAATCAGCCCCAGCATTTT.

J is TRBJ1-2 and V is TRBV27; 7 bases are shared with TRBD1. The J segment lost 6 bases and the V segment lost 6 bases, leaving 19 bases of the junction unmatched. Germline V gene sequence: CDR1 MNHEY, CDR2 SMNVEV (reference sequence). This CDR3 contains 17 residues. The CDR3 here is CASSPIEYNRGVNGYTF. In DNA form, the CDR3 reads TGTGCCAGCAGCCCCATCGAATATAACAGGGGAGTAAATGGCTACACCTTC.

This chain uses TRBV19 with TRBJ2-2, with D perhaps TRBD1 (6 bases). V was shortened by 4 bases and J by 2 bases, with 14 bases between the two germline ends. The CDR3 totals 16 residues. Germline CDR1 reads LNHDA; CDR2 reads SQIVND (reference sequence). The CDR3 reads CASSTAGVGNTGELFF. The CDR3 bases are TGTGCCAGTAGTACGGCAGGGGTGGGCAACACCGGGGAGCTGTTTTTT.

The rearrangement links TRBV28 to TRBJ1-6, with no clear D. The length of the CDR3 is 16 residues. The V end lost 5 bases, the J end lost 9 bases, and 20 bases lay between the germline ends. Germline CDR1 is MDHEN and CDR2 is SYDVKM. The CDR3 reads CASSPPPEGSTSPLHF. CDR3 bases: TGTGCCAGCAGTCCACCCCCGGAGGGAAGCACTTCACCCCTCCACTTT.

Only one count was recorded for this clone. The chain carries TRBV27 and TRBJ1-6; no clear D gene. CDR1 and CDR2 (germline): MNHEY, SMNVEV (reference sequence). This CDR3 spans 15 amino acids. V gave up 4 bases and J gave up 6 bases, with 13 bases separating them. The chain's CDR3 is CASSSPPPFNSPLHF. CDR3 in DNA: TGTGCCAGCAGTTCCCCCCCTCCCTTTAATTCACCCCTCCACTTT.